This TCR beta chain was retrieved from a study of T-cell reconstitution after alpha-beta-depleted transplantation in children. General observations from the study: After transplant, at about two months, alpha-beta T cells were reportedly derived from several hundred expanded graft clones. Elevated TCRbeta diversity at day 60 was traced, in some patients, to surviving recipient T cells and thymic progenitors. Fresh T-cell production supplied most of the T-cell counts and diversity seen one year after transplant.

Concerning this clonotype itself: Its antigen is unknown.

Per germline, CDR1 SGHNT and CDR2 YENEEA. The V gene lost 0 bases and the J gene lost 1 base, with 8 bases spanning the gap. This CDR3 has 15 residues. Unique molecular identifiers featured in how the TCRbeta library was prepared. TCRdb re-called the PCR reads with MiXCR, one entry per CDR3 protein. The data contain fewer than 750,000 distinct CDR3 sequences, approximately 22% of them singletons. Sequenced material: PBMCs, mostly from graft donor cells, taken 360 days after TCRalphabeta/CD19-depleted stem cell transplant. This sequence joins TRBV11-3 and TRBJ2-3, with D unresolved. The TCR comes from a boy under three years old who had a stem cell transplant for acute myeloid leukemia, so the T cells may come from the graft donor. This CDR3 reads CASSLDLLGTDTQYF. CDR3 DNA: TGTGCCAGCAGCTTAGATCTCCTAGGCACAGATACGCAGTATTTT. The complete variable domain, with remaining parts taken from reference TRBV11-3 and TRBJ2-3, reads EAGVVQSPRYKIIEKKQPVAFWCNPISGHNTLYWYLQNLGQGPELLIRYENEEAVDDSQLPKDRFSAERLKGVDSTLKIQPAELGDSAVYLCASSLDLLGTDTQYFGPGTRLTVL.